A single sample gave rise to the 11 T cell receptor beta chains below, sequenced in a study of blood T cells in healthy people across ages. Alongside a J-beta primer mix, a sample-barcoded 5' primer served in a second PCR lasting about 7 to 12 cycles. TCRdb used MiXCR to reprocess the 5' RACE reads, holding one entry per CDR3 protein. The table has 850,000 to 1,300,000 distinct CDR3 sequences, 45% seen once; the top ten hold approximately 17%. Sequenced sample: blood. These receptor sequences come from a woman aged 60 to 75 in good health.

The chain is built from TRBV2 and TRBJ2-5; TRBD2 matches at 15 bases. Per germline, CDR1 SNHLY and CDR2 FYNNEI. With 7 bases clipped from V and 0 bases from J, the junction kept 6 bases outside the gene matches. The CDR3 sequence is 17 residues long. DNA of the CDR3: TGTGCCAGCACTGGGACTAGCGGGAGGTTGAACCAAGAGACCCAGTACTTC. Translating gives CASTGTSGRLNQETQYF.

This chain joins TRBV6-5 and TRBJ1-2, with D unresolved. Per germline, CDR1 MNHEY and CDR2 SVGAGI. Deletions cut 2 bases from V and 1 base from J, with 11 bases between. This CDR3 spans 15 amino acids. The CDR3 DNA sequence: TGTGCCAGCAGTTACCTGGGAGTACTTAACTATGGCTACACCTTC. Translated: CASSYLGVLNYGYTF.

The chain has TRBV2 and TRBJ2-7; D could derive from TRBD1 or TRBD2 (5 bases each). The ends were cut back, 6 bases at V and 2 bases at J, with 8 bases in the middle. Germline CDR1 SNHLY, CDR2 FYNNEI. This CDR3 is built from 12 residues. CDR3 amino acids: CASRGDPYEQYF. The CDR3 DNA reads TGTGCCAGCAGGGGGGACCCCTACGAGCAGTACTTC.

The chain links TRBV3-1 to TRBJ2-5; 7 nucleotides align to TRBD2. The J call is in doubt because the DNA end fits TRBJ2-7 better. The CDR3 extends over 17 amino acids. The germline CDR1 and CDR2 sequences are LGHDT and YNNKEL (reference sequence). CDR3 sequence: CASSRKLIQLARDEQYF. In nucleotides, the CDR3 is TGTGCCAGCAGCCGTAAGCTCATACAACTAGCGAGGGACGAGCAGTACTTC.

The chain couples TRBV27 to TRBJ1-2, with a possible D match to TRBD1 (5 bases). Trimming stripped 3 bases from V and 4 bases from J, with 12 bases between. Germline V gene data show CDR1 as MNHEY and CDR2 as SMNVEV (reference sequence). The CDR3 has 14 residues. CDR3 sequence: CASSLGRDLYGYTF. The CDR3 DNA is TGTGCCAGCAGTTTGGGACGGGACCTCTATGGCTACACCTTC.

This chain uses TRBV6-1 with TRBJ2-7, with D maybe TRBD2 (6 bases). V dropped 2 bases and J dropped 0 bases, with 8 bases sitting between them. Germline V gene data show CDR1 as MNHNS and CDR2 as SASEGT. The CDR3 extends over 14 amino acids. The CDR3 sequence: CASSEHGSSYEQYF. CDR3 nucleotide sequence: TGTGCCAGCAGTGAACACGGGAGCTCCTACGAGCAGTACTTC.

The chain employs TRBV27 and TRBJ2-1; D possibly corresponds to TRBD1 (6 bases). The ends were cut back, 6 bases at V and 4 bases at J, with 13 bases in the middle. The V gene's germline CDR1 is MNHEY and CDR2 SMNVEV (reference sequence). CDR3 length equals 14 residues. CDR3 in DNA: TGTGCCAGCAGGCCACAGGGAACGTACAATGAGCAGTTCTTC. Protein: CASRPQGTYNEQFF.

V and J are TRBV2 and TRBJ2-7; 13 positions agree with TRBD2. J lost 7 bases, V lost 8 bases, and 5 bases had no gene match. The V gene's germline CDR1 is SNHLY and CDR2 FYNNEI. The CDR3 length is 13 residues. The CDR3 is CASPGTSGNEQYF. CDR3 DNA: TGTGCCAGCCCAGGGACTAGCGGGAATGAGCAGTACTTC.

This chain links TRBV7-8 with TRBJ1-5; a weak D match, TRBD1 (5 bases). The V end was cut by 1 base, the J end by 6 bases, with 19 bases between. Germline V gene data show CDR1 as SGHVS and CDR2 as FQNEAQ. There are 17 residues in the CDR3. The CDR3 here is CASSLGSVEGFPQPQHF. The CDR3 region has the DNA TGTGCCAGCAGCTTAGGATCCGTCGAGGGGTTCCCTCAGCCCCAGCATTTT.

In its sample, this clonotype was seen a few times. V and J are TRBV29-1 and TRBJ2-3; 8 bases map to TRBD2. CDR1 is SQVTM and CDR2 is ANQGSEA in the germline V gene. V lost 0 bases to trimming and J lost 4 bases; unmatched junction nucleotides: 9. The CDR3 extends over 16 amino acids. The DNA of the CDR3 is TGCAGCGTTGAAGATTTGGAGCGGGAGTTAGCAGATACGCAGTATTTT. Translating gives CSVEDLERELADTQYF.

The chain recombines TRBV10-3 with TRBJ1-2; D may be TRBD1 (5 bases). Germline V CDR1 and CDR2: ENHRY, SYGVKD. CDR3 length equals 15 residues. With 0 bases removed from V and 4 bases from J, the gap between germline ends came to 12 bases. CDR3 amino acids: CAISESNRGVYGYTF. The CDR3 region has the DNA TGTGCCATCAGTGAGTCGAATCGAGGGGTCTATGGCTACACCTTC.